This TCR beta chain was sequenced in a study of T-cell reconstitution after alpha-beta-depleted transplantation in children. The CDR3 loop spans 15 amino acids. V gave up 7 bases and J gave up 7 bases, with 22 bases separating them. TCRbeta library preparation incorporated unique molecular identifiers. A single record per CDR3 protein comes from TCRdb applying MiXCR to the PCR reads. The sample contains roughly 400,000 distinct CDR3 sequences, about 20% of which appear only once. In its sample, this clonotype was seen a few times. This TCR was recovered from a human donor who donated a stem cell graft to a child with acute myeloid leukemia. The chain is built from TRBV12-3 or TRBV12-4 and TRBJ2-5; D is perhaps TRBD1 (5 bases). Specimen: PBMCs from the stem cell graft donor, collected from the stem cell graft. CDR3 in amino acids: CASTKLSPRDGTQYF. DNA of the CDR3: TGTGCCAGCACCAAACTTAGTCCCAGGGATGGGACCCAGTACTTC.